A single T cell receptor (beta chain) is shown here with its context. Its antigen is not known. Measured with immunoSEQ multiplex PCR; TCRdb has only the in-frame clones, and not every one. Here the sample spans about 69,000 clones, about 87% being singletons. The sample belongs to a study of siplizumab effects on memory and regulatory T cells. Germline trimming cut 5 bases from V and 6 bases from J; bases unmatched to any gene: 10. CDR3 length equals 15 residues. Germline V lookup: CDR1 SGHTA, CDR2 FQGNSA. Whole-study findings and limits: Proliferating Tregs' suppressive function in siplizumab cultures went unconfirmed. The apparent diversity of naive T cells exceeded that of memory cells, and naive T cells seemed to make a major contribution to the alloresponse. Proliferating clones, CD4+ or CD8+, lacked an assignable naive or memory phenotype in roughly 80-96% of cases.

This sequence was found in a human donor in good health. This chain uses TRBV7-2 with TRBJ1-5; 7 nucleotides match TRBD1. Material for sequencing was Tregs sorted from blood. The CDR3 DNA sequence: TGTGCCAGCAGCCCTTCAGGGGGAAGGTTTCAGCCCCAGCATTTT. It yields the protein CASSPSGGRFQPQHF.